This T cell receptor beta chain emerged from a study of cytomegalovirus exposure and HLA in healthy donors. As for this clone: Its antigen is undetermined.

General study points: An apparent linkage of common viral pathogens to several of the most significant clusters emerged in a later analysis. Altogether, some 170 TCR beta chains were recorded as cytomegalovirus-associated.

Researchers ran the PCR with 60 Vbeta and 13 Jbeta primers. Using immunoSEQ multiplex PCR, the repertoire was profiled, and TCRdb retains in-frame clones only, with some absent. The top ten clones hold about 3.1% of a sample with about 170,000 clones, about three quarters of them seen once. This CDR3 spans 16 amino acids. CDR1 is LGHNA and CDR2 is YSLEER in the germline V gene. Trimming cost V 4 bases and J 1 base; bases outside gene matches: 5. Material: PBMCs. This receptor was identified in a female donor in good health and CMV-seronegative. The V call is TRBV4-3, the J call TRBJ1-3, with 9 nucleotides matching TRBD1. CDR3 DNA sequence: TGCGCCAGCAGCCTCTGGACAGGGGAGTCTGGAAACACCATATATTTT. This translates into CASSLWTGESGNTIYF.